This T cell receptor (beta chain) was captured by sequencing in a study of cytomegalovirus exposure and HLA in healthy donors. Study as a whole: Counted in an early data release were about 86 million unique TCRs from HLA-typed donors. Caucasian-associated ancestry cluster membership applied to about four fifths of some 400 genotyped donors.

The PCR was carried out with 60 Vbeta primers and 13 Jbeta primers. Assay used: immunoSEQ multiplex PCR; TCRdb lists only in-frame clones, some missing. The table records roughly 170,000 clones, roughly four fifths of them present only once. The germline V gene has CDR1 SEHNR and CDR2 FQNEAQ (reference sequence). This CDR3 is 19 amino acids long. Trimming at V came to 5 bases and at J to 4 bases, leaving 20 bases not matched to a gene. Findings of the study overall: Later analysis identified several of the most significant clusters that appeared linked to common viral pathogens.

On this clone itself: Its antigen is not known.

The TCR sequence derives from a female donor in good health and CMV-seronegative. V is TRBV7-9 and J is TRBJ2-3; 8 bases are a match to TRBD1. Sequences were obtained from PBMCs. CDR3 in DNA: TGTGCCAGCAGCAAGAACCCGACCAGGGGGCCTAATCACCCAGATACGCAGTATTTT. This translates into CASSKNPTRGPNHPDTQYF.